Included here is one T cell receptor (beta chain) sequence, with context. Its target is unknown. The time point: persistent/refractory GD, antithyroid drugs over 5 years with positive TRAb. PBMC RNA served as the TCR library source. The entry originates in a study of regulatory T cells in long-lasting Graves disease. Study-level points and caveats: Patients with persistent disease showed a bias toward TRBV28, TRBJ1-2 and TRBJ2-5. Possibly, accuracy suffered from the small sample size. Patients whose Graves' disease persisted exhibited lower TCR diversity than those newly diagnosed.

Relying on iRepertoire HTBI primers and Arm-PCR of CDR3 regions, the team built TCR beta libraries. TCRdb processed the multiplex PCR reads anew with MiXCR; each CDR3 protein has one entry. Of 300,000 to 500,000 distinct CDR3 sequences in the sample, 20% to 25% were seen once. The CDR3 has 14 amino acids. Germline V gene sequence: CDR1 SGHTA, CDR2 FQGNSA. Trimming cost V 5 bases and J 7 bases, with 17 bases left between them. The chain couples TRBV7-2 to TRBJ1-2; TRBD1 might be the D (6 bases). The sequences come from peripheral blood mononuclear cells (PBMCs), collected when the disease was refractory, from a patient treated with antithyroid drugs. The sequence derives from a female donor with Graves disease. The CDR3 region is CASSPQGEFSGYTF. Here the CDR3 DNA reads TGTGCCAGCAGCCCACAGGGAGAATTCTCTGGCTACACCTTC.